This entry lists 28 T cell receptor beta chains sequenced from one sample in a study of response to subunit inactivated influenza vaccine. One entry per CDR3 protein, called by TCRdb with MiXCR from the RT-PCR reads. The sample has about 620,000 distinct CDR3 sequences, approximately 10% seen once. These data were also reused for a study on T cells expressing NK-cell markers. From that second work: Generation of TCR beta cDNA was performed by 5'RACE template switching incorporating UMIs.

The sequencing here drew on PBMCs from blood, taken on the day of vaccination. Every receptor here comes from a man aged 50-59 years who received an inactivated influenza vaccine.

This clonotype came up many times. The chain combines TRBV29-1 with TRBJ2-3, with a tentative D call TRBD2 (6 bases). Germline loops: CDR1 SQVTM, CDR2 ANQGSEA. CDR3 size: 13 residues. As DNA, the CDR3 is TGCACCACACTCGGGACTCGAGGGGATACGCAGTATTTT. Protein: CTTLGTRGDTQYF.

This clonotype was detected only a few times. CDR3 coding DNA: TGTGCCAGCAGTTACTCACACAGGGCAGGAGAGACCCAGTACTTC. Its translation: CASSYSHRAGETQYF. J is TRBJ2-5 and V is TRBV6-2 or TRBV6-3; a possible D gene is TRBD1 (6 bases). In germline, CDR1 is MNHEY, CDR2 SVGEGT. Trimming pared 0 bases from V and 4 bases from J, leaving 12 bases between. The CDR3 totals 15 residues.

CDR3 region: CASSYLATSGATDTQYF. In DNA, the CDR3 is TGTGCCAGCAGTTACCTTGCAACTAGCGGGGCCACAGATACGCAGTATTTT. This sequence joins TRBV6-2 or TRBV6-3 and TRBJ2-3, with 10 nucleotides matching TRBD2. This CDR3 spans 17 amino acids. The ends lost 2 bases at V and 2 bases at J; junction bases unmatched: 7. Germline CDR1 MNHEY, CDR2 SVGEGT.

This clonotype was counted a few times. The gene calls are TRBV7-6 and TRBJ2-4; perhaps TRBD2 as D (6 bases). In germline, CDR1 is SGHVS, CDR2 FNYEAQ. The V gene lost 3 bases and the J gene lost 0 bases, with 12 bases spanning the gap. The CDR3 extends over 16 amino acids. The CDR3 region has the DNA TGTGCCAGCAGCTTGAGCGGGTCCTTAGCCAAAAACATTCAGTACTTC. This codes for CASSLSGSLAKNIQYF.

This clonotype was picked up a small number of times. The J gene is TRBJ2-1, the V gene TRBV29-1, with a weak D call TRBD1 (5 bases). The V gene's germline CDR1 is SQVTM and CDR2 ANQGSEA. CDR3 length: 11 residues. V was trimmed by 4 bases and J by 4 bases, leaving 5 bases between them. The CDR3 loop is CSVGQYNEQFF. CDR3 sequence (DNA): TGCAGCGTTGGACAGTACAATGAGCAGTTCTTC.

This chain uses TRBV12-3 or TRBV12-4 with TRBJ2-6; D gene uncertain. V lost 5 bases and J 1 base, leaving 9 bases between the germline ends. The CDR3 extends over 15 amino acids. The CDR3 DNA follows: TGTGCCAGCAGTCCCCAGAGGTCTGGGGCCAACGTCCTGACTTTC. Amino acids: CASSPQRSGANVLTF.

The chain couples TRBV12-3 or TRBV12-4 to TRBJ2-2; D ambiguous. Trimming cost V 3 bases and J 4 bases, with 12 bases left between them. The CDR3 covers 15 residues. The CDR3 here is CASSFDAVPTGELFF. The CDR3 DNA reads as TGTGCCAGCAGTTTTGACGCGGTGCCCACCGGGGAGCTGTTTTTT.

V usage is TRBV5-6 and J usage is TRBJ1-5; 7 nucleotides align to TRBD1. The germline V gene encodes CDR1 SGHDT and CDR2 YYEEEE. CDR3 size: 14 residues. Trimming at V came to 4 bases and at J to 0 bases, leaving 1 base not matched to a gene. The DNA of the CDR3 is TGTGCCAGCAGCCACAGGGGTAGCAATCAGCCCCAGCATTTT. Amino acids: CASSHRGSNQPQHF.

This clonotype was counted only a few times. The CDR3: CSAEATLAGGLETQYF. CDR3 bases: TGCAGCGCCGAAGCTACCCTAGCGGGAGGGTTGGAGACCCAGTACTTC. J is TRBJ2-5 and V is TRBV29-1, with TRBD2 matching over 12 bases. Germline CDR1 SQVTM, CDR2 ANQGSEA. CDR3 length: 16 residues. J was trimmed by 5 bases and V by 7 bases; bases with no gene match: 14.

This clonotype has a handful of counts. This chain uses TRBV7-2 with TRBJ1-5; a possible D gene is TRBD1 (5 bases). The CDR3 has 14 residues. V lost 4 bases to trimming and J lost 5 bases, with 12 bases between them. Germline V gives CDR1 SGHTA, CDR2 FQGNSA. The CDR3 nucleotides read TGTGCCAGCAGCTCCACAGGCTACGATCAGCCCCAGCATTTT. This codes for CASSSTGYDQPQHF.

This clonotype was detected many times. CDR3 bases: TGTGCCAGCAGTGAGGGAGACAGGGGGACAGATACGCAGTATTTT. Its protein product is CASSEGDRGTDTQYF. The V call is TRBV2, the J call TRBJ2-3; 9 positions match TRBD1. The trim removed 3 bases at V and 3 bases at J, leaving 4 bases unmatched. The CDR3 length is 15 residues. Germline V gene lookup returns CDR1 SNHLY and CDR2 FYNNEI.

Only a few counts were recorded for this clonotype. Here the CDR3 reads CASSPEGTAGNTIYF. CDR3 nucleotide sequence: TGTGCCAGTAGCCCCGAGGGGACAGCTGGAAACACCATATATTTT. The chain uses TRBV19 and TRBJ1-3; TRBD1 matches at 7 bases. Germline lookup yields CDR1 LNHDA and CDR2 SQIVND (reference sequence). The ends lost 6 bases at V and 2 bases at J; junction bases unmatched: 7. The CDR3 is 15 amino acids.

The chain is built from TRBV4-3 and TRBJ2-3; 8 nucleotides agree with TRBD2. The CDR3 spans 18 residues. Germline CDR1 is LGHNA and CDR2 is YSLEER. With V trimmed by 4 bases and J by 3 bases, 15 bases remained unmatched. The CDR3 DNA follows: TGCGCCAGCAGCCGCGGCGGGGGGCGCGGCGGGAGAACAGATACGCAGTATTTT. Amino acid sequence: CASSRGGGRGGRTDTQYF.

V gene TRBV10-3 combines with J gene TRBJ2-2; D may be TRBD1 or TRBD2 (5 bases each). This CDR3 is built from 12 residues. Germline-derived CDR1 and CDR2 are ENHRY and SYGVKD. The V and J ends lost 10 bases and 10 bases respectively, with 16 bases between them. CDR3 loop: CATGHNSAELFF. CDR3 DNA: TGTGCCACTGGACACAATAGCGCGGAGCTGTTTTTT.

The V call is TRBV6-1, the J call TRBJ1-1, with D possibly TRBD1 on 5 matching bases. V lost 9 bases and J lost 1, with 18 bases in between. The V gene's germline CDR1 is MNHNS and CDR2 SASEGT. The CDR3 totals 15 residues. CDR3: CASIKYGRENTEAFF. The CDR3 DNA follows: TGTGCCAGTATAAAATATGGCAGGGAGAACACTGAAGCTTTCTTT.

Only a few counts were recorded for this clonotype. CDR3 in DNA: TGTGCCAGCAGCTTACTAGCGGGGGTCACAGATACGCAGTATTTT. It codes for CASSLLAGVTDTQYF. This chain connects TRBV7-9 to TRBJ2-3; TRBD2 matches at 10 bases. The CDR3 is 15 residues long. CDR1 is SEHNR and CDR2 is FQNEAQ in the germline V gene (reference sequence). J lost 2 bases, V lost 2 bases, and 1 base had no gene match.

V is TRBV7-2 and J is TRBJ2-6, with D possibly matching TRBD1 (5 bases). V was pared by 1 base and J by 3 bases, with 10 bases between. The CDR3 has 16 amino acids. The germline V gene has CDR1 SGHTA and CDR2 FQGNSA. CDR3 bases: TGTGCCAGCAGCTTAGGGGGCAAAATTGGGGCCAACGTCCTGACTTTC. Amino acid sequence: CASSLGGKIGANVLTF. The full variable domain, rest sourced from reference TRBV7-2 and TRBJ2-6, is GAGVSQSPSNKVTEKGKDVELRCDPISGHTALYWYRQSLGQGLEFLIYFQGNSAPDKSGLPSDRFSAERTGGSVSTLTIQRTQQEDSAVYLCASSLGGKIGANVLTFGAGSRLTVL.

V usage is TRBV27 and J usage is TRBJ2-1, with 10 nucleotides matching TRBD1. Germline V gene data show CDR1 as MNHEY and CDR2 as SMNVEV (reference sequence). The CDR3 runs 15 residues. The V segment lost 5 bases and the J segment 7 bases; nucleotides outside the gene matches: 8. CDR3 nucleotides: TGTGCCAGCAGTCTAAGCCGGGACAGGGGAAATGAGCAGTTCTTC. This translates into CASSLSRDRGNEQFF.

The rearrangement uses TRBV4-2 and TRBJ1-1, with TRBD1 as a possible D gene (5 bases). The CDR3 runs 16 residues. CDR1 is LGHNA, CDR2 YNFKEQ, per germline. V lost 0 bases and J 7 bases, leaving 18 bases between the germline ends. The CDR3 DNA is TGTGCCAGCAGCCAAGAGGACACGAATTCCGGAGGTGAAGCTTTCTTT. Translation: CASSQEDTNSGGEAFF.

V gene TRBV7-2 combines with J gene TRBJ1-2; possibly TRBD1 for D (5 bases). The V end lost 5 bases, the J end lost 4 bases, and 11 bases lay between the germline ends. Germline CDR1 SGHTA, CDR2 FQGNSA. The CDR3 is 13 amino acids. CDR3 region: CASSTRDSYGYTF. The CDR3 region has the DNA TGTGCCAGCAGCACCCGGGACTCCTATGGCTACACCTTC.

The chain carries TRBV21-1 and TRBJ2-3; the table's D call, TRBD2, was not checked against the DNA. TRBV21-1 is designated a pseudogene. The CDR3 totals 18 residues. This CDR3 reads CASSTRLAEGGATDTQYF. The DNA for the CDR3 is TGTGCCAGCAGCACCAGACTAGCGGAAGGGGGGGCCACAGATACGCAGTATTTT.

This clonotype appeared a few times. The chain joins TRBV7-9 to TRBJ2-3, with 7 bases aligning to TRBD1. With V trimmed by 1 base and J by 5 bases, 9 bases remained unmatched. Germline loops: CDR1 SEHNR, CDR2 FQNEAQ (reference sequence). CDR3 length: 16 residues. The CDR3 sequence: CASSLVVGAGGDTQYF. The CDR3 region has the DNA TGTGCCAGCAGCTTAGTGGTCGGAGCAGGGGGAGATACGCAGTATTTT.

This clonotype was observed a few times. This sequence joins TRBV29-1 and TRBJ2-7; the match to TRBD1 covers 8 bases. The V segment lost 4 bases and the J segment 0 bases; nucleotides outside the gene matches: 5. CDR3 length: 14 amino acids. Germline CDR1 and CDR2: SQVTM and ANQGSEA. The CDR3 sequence: CSVVGTGSSYEQYF. The CDR3 coding sequence is TGCAGCGTTGTAGGGACAGGATCCTCCTACGAGCAGTACTTC.

This clonotype showed up just a few times. The genes are TRBV15 and TRBJ1-1; TRBD1 might be the D (5 bases). V gave up 8 bases and J gave up 4 bases, with 11 bases separating them. The CDR3 length is 12 residues. CDR1 and CDR2 from the germline V gene are LNHNV and YYDKDF (reference sequence). CDR3 sequence reads: CATGGVGTEAFF. In nucleotides, the CDR3 is TGTGCCACCGGGGGGGTGGGCACTGAAGCTTTCTTT.

This sequence joins TRBV15 and TRBJ2-5; D might be TRBD1 or TRBD2, each matching 6 bases. Trimming stripped 5 bases from V and 2 bases from J, with 12 bases between. CDR1 and CDR2 (germline): LNHNV, YYDKDF (reference sequence). The CDR3 totals 14 residues. The CDR3 here is CATSAWRGQETQYF. DNA for the CDR3: TGTGCCACCAGCGCTTGGAGGGGGCAAGAGACCCAGTACTTC. The full variable domain, completed using reference TRBV15 and TRBJ2-5, is DAMVIQNPRYQVTQFGKPVTLSCSQTLNHNVMYWYQQKSSQAPKLLFHYYDKDFNNEADTPDNFQSRRPNTSFCFLDIRSPGLGDTAMYLCATSAWRGQETQYFGPGTRLLVL.

There are a few counts of this clonotype. The chain combines TRBV19 with TRBJ2-6, with 8 bases that match TRBD1. Germline CDR1 LNHDA, CDR2 SQIVND (reference sequence). V gave up 9 bases and J gave up 0 bases; unmatched junction bases: 16. The CDR3 totals 19 residues. The CDR3 DNA sequence: TGTGCCAGCTCCACTGGGTGGAGGACAGGGAGCTCTGGGGCCAACGTCCTGACTTTC. Its translation: CASSTGWRTGSSGANVLTF.

The chain combines TRBV20-1 with TRBJ2-5; no clear D gene. V lost 7 bases and J 0 bases, leaving 9 bases between the germline ends. Germline V CDR1 and CDR2: DFQATT, SNEGSKA (reference sequence). The CDR3 runs 12 residues. The CDR3 here is CSVTTYQETQYF. CDR3 DNA: TGCAGTGTTACGACATACCAAGAGACCCAGTACTTC.

Only a few counts were recorded for this clonotype. This sequence joins TRBV5-1 and TRBJ2-4, with a weak D call TRBD2 (6 bases). Germline V gene sequence: CDR1 SGHRS, CDR2 YFSETQ. The CDR3 has 14 amino acids. Deletions cut 0 bases from V and 6 bases from J, with 10 bases between. CDR3 bases: TGCGCCAGCAGCTTGGCGATGGGGGGAAACATTCAGTACTTC. It translates to CASSLAMGGNIQYF.